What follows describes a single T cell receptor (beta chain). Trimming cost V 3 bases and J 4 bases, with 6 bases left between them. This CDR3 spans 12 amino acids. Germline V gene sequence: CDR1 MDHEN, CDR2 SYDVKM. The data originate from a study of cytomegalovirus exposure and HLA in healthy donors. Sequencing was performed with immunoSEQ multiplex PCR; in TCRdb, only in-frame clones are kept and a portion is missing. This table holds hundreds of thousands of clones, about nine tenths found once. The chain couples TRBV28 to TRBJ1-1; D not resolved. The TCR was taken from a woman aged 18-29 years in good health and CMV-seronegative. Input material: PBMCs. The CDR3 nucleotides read TGTGCCAGCAGTTTGGGCCTCACTGAAGCTTTCTTT. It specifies CASSLGLTEAFF.